In this sample, the clone carrying this T cell receptor beta chain turned up once. The junction had 3 bases not matched to a gene; V was cut back by 5 bases and J by 6 bases. Germline lookup yields CDR1 SEHNR and CDR2 FQNEAQ (reference sequence). This CDR3 is 12 amino acids long. This record belongs to a study of blood T cell repertoires in COVID-19. Study as a whole: From the United States, Italy and Spain came samples of acute and convalescent COVID-19.

Only in-frame clones appear in the TCRdb table, and some are missing; sequencing was by immunoSEQ multiplex PCR. The sample carries around 170,000 clones, about 86% recorded once. The receptor comes from a woman younger than 45 with active or convalescent COVID-19. Sequences were obtained from peripheral blood. The chain has TRBV7-9 and TRBJ1-2; 7 nucleotides line up with TRBD1. CDR3 loop: CASSQQGNGYTF. DNA of the CDR3: TGTGCCAGCAGCCAACAGGGGAATGGCTACACCTTC.